The clone carrying this TCR beta chain was seen more than once but under ten times. The data originate from a study of cytomegalovirus exposure and HLA in healthy donors. Overall study context: The approximately 120 validation repertoires were reported in a later analysis to have been generated on the same platform as the 500 to 700 first-cohort repertoires.

Germline CDR1 and CDR2: GTSNPN and SVGIG (reference sequence). Trimming took off 1 base at V and 4 bases at J, with 13 bases between the two ends. The CDR3 has 15 amino acids. Method: immunoSEQ multiplex PCR; TCRdb's copy keeps in-frame clones and lacks some. The table has 230,000 or so clones, around 88% seen once. This sequence originates from a woman between 18 and 29 years old in good health and CMV-seronegative. The J gene is TRBJ2-2, the V gene TRBV30; maybe TRBD2 (5 bases). The sequencing sample was made of PBMCs. CDR3 bases: TGTGCCTGGAGTGGAGCGTCGGGGAGCACCGGGGAGCTGTTTTTT. Its translation: CAWSGASGSTGELFF.